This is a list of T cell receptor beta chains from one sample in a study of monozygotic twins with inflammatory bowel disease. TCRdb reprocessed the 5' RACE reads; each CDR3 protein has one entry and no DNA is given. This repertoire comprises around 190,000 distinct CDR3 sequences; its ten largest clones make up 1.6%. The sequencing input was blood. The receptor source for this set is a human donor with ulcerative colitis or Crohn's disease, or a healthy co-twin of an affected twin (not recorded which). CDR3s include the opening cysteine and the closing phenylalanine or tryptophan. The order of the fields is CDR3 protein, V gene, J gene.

CDR3aa: CASSYEGGPQHF
v_gene: TRBV6-5
j_gene: TRBJ1-5

CDR3aa: CSAEGTWGPEQYF
v_gene: TRBV29-1
j_gene: TRBJ2-7

CDR3aa: CASSRFTGEDTEAFF
v_gene: TRBV18
j_gene: TRBJ1-1

CDR3aa: CATSDSAGANWYNEQFF
v_gene: TRBV24-1
j_gene: TRBJ2-1

CDR3aa: CASSFAGGGWSTDTQYF
v_gene: TRBV7-9
j_gene: TRBJ2-3

CDR3aa: CAISEPAWGGVQSIHAGELFF
v_gene: TRBV10-3
j_gene: TRBJ2-2

CDR3aa: CASGFRDSLSNQPQHF
v_gene: TRBV4-1
j_gene: TRBJ1-5

CDR3aa: CASTLIRGGATDTQYF
v_gene: TRBV2
j_gene: TRBJ2-3

CDR3aa: CAISVGSPIYEQYF
v_gene: TRBV10-3
j_gene: TRBJ2-7

CDR3aa: CASSLGTALNTEAFF
v_gene: TRBV3-1
j_gene: TRBJ1-1